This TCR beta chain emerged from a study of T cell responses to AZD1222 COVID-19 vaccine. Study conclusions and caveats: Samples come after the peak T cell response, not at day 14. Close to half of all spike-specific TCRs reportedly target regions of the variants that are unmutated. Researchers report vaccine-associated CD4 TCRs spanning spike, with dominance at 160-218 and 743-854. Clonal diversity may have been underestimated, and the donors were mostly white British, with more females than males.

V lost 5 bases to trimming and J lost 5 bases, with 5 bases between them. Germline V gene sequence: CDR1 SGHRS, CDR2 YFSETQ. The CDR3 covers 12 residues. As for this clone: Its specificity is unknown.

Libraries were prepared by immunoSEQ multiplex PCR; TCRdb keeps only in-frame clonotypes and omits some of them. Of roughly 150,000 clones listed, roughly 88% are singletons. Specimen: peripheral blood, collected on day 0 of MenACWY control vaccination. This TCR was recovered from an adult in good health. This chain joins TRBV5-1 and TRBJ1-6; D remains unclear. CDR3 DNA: TGCGCCAGCAGGATGAATAATTCACCCCTCCACTTT. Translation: CASRMNNSPLHF.